Listed below are T cell receptor beta chains from one sample, sequenced in a study of cytomegalovirus exposure and HLA in healthy donors. Repertoires were generated with immunoSEQ multiplex PCR, while TCRdb's copy carries only in-frame clones and drops some. The sample shows around 200,000 clones, around 79% of them seen only once. The sample taken for sequencing was PBMCs. The source is a woman in her late teens or twenties in good health and CMV-seronegative. The CDR3 runs from the conserved cysteine through the conserved F or W. The D gene is left open where the match is weak. Where a row states a size, it is once, few, many or the class of an expanded clone; other rows omit it.

CDR3nt,CDR3aa,v_gene,j_gene,abundance,d_gene
TGTGCCAGCAGCCTCAGTGGGAGCTCTGGAAACACCATATATTTT,CASSLSGSSGNTIYF,TRBV7-8,TRBJ1-3,.,.
TGTGCCAGCAGCTCTGGACAGGGGGCGTCCTACGAGCAGTACTTC,CASSSGQGASYEQYF,TRBV7-2,TRBJ2-7,once,TRBD1
TGTGCCAGTAGTACGTACGGGGAGACCCAGTACTTC,CASSTYGETQYF,TRBV19,TRBJ2-5,once,.
TGTGCCAGCAGCTTCCTCGGTACAGACGAAGCTTTCTTT,CASSFLGTDEAFF,TRBV7-9,TRBJ1-1,.,.
TGTGCCAGCAGCTTGACAGGGGGCGGTTCGGAAGCTTTCTTT,CASSLTGGGSEAFF,TRBV7-2,TRBJ1-1,.,TRBD1
TGTGCCTGGAGTCTACAGGGTAACTATGGCTACACCTTC,CAWSLQGNYGYTF,TRBV30,TRBJ1-2,.,.
TGTGCCAGCAGCTCCAGTAAGAGTCCAGCGGGAGGGCCCTACAATGAGCAGTTCTTC,CASSSSKSPAGGPYNEQFF,TRBV11-2,TRBJ2-1,.,TRBD2
TGTGCCAGCAGCTTATCCTTAGGGACAGGGGGCGGCGAGCAGTACTTC,CASSLSLGTGGGEQYF,TRBV7-8,TRBJ2-7,once,TRBD1
TGTGCCTGGAGTGTACGGTGGAGTCTACAAGGGCAGTTCTTC,CAWSVRWSLQGQFF,TRBV30,TRBJ2-1,.,.
TGTGCCAGCAGCACAGACCCTGGGCAGCCCCAGCATTTT,CASSTDPGQPQHF,TRBV7-7,TRBJ1-5,.,.
TGCGCCAGCAGCCAAGTTCCTACTTTTGCCTTAAACTATGGCTACACCTTC,CASSQVPTFALNYGYTF,TRBV4-1,TRBJ1-2,.,.
TGTGCCAGCAGCGTAGTTCAGGGTGAGCAGTTCTTC,CASSVVQGEQFF,TRBV9,TRBJ2-1,.,.
TGTGCCAGCAGCGGACAGGGACCGAATTCACCCCTCCACTTT,CASSGQGPNSPLHF,TRBV9,TRBJ1-6,.,TRBD1
TGTGCCAGCCTACAGGGGGGTACCGGGGAGCTGTTTTTT,CASLQGGTGELFF,TRBV6-5,TRBJ2-2,.,TRBD1
TGTGCCAGCAGGATAGAACCGGGACAGTCCAATTCACCCCTCCACTTT,CASRIEPGQSNSPLHF,TRBV2,TRBJ1-6,.,TRBD1
TGTGCCAGCAGTTACTACACAGGGGATGCAGGAAACACCATATATTTT,CASSYYTGDAGNTIYF,TRBV6-5,TRBJ1-3,.,TRBD1
TGTGCCAGTAGTATCGGGACATTCTATGGCTACACCTTC,CASSIGTFYGYTF,TRBV19,TRBJ1-2,.,.
TGTGCCAGCAGTGGCGGCGGGGGGACGAACACCGGGGAGCTGTTTTTT,CASSGGGGTNTGELFF,TRBV6-1,TRBJ2-2,.,TRBD2
TGCGCCAGCAGCCCGGAATCTGGGGGCCCAGATACGCAGTATTTT,CASSPESGGPDTQYF,TRBV5-1,TRBJ2-3,.,.
TGTGCCAGTAGTATTACCAGGGGGCGGAATTCACCCCTCCACTTT,CASSITRGRNSPLHF,TRBV19,TRBJ1-6,.,TRBD1
TGTGCCAGCAGTGAAAACAGGGTCCAACGCTACACCTTC,CASSENRVQRYTF,TRBV6-1,TRBJ1-2,.,.
TGTGCCAGCAGTGAACTAGCGGGGGACCAAGAGACCCAGTACTTC,CASSELAGDQETQYF,TRBV6-1,TRBJ2-5,.,TRBD2
TGTGCCAGCAGCTTAGCACAGTCCCAAGAGACCCAGTACTTC,CASSLAQSQETQYF,TRBV7-8,TRBJ2-5,.,.
TGTGCCAGCAGTGAAATAGCCGCGACAGGGTCGCTTAACACTGAAGCTTTCTTT,CASSEIAATGSLNTEAFF,TRBV25-1,TRBJ1-1,few,TRBD1
TGTGCCAGCAGCCTAGACCCCCGAAACATTCAGTACTTC,CASSLDPRNIQYF,TRBV14,TRBJ2-4,.,.